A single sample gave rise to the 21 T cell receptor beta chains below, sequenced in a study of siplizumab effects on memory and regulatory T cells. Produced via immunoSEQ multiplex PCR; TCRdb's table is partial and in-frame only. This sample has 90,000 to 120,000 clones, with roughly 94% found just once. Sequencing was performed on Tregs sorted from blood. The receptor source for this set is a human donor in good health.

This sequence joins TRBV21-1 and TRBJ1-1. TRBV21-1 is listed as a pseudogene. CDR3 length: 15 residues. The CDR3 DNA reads TGTGCCAGCAGCAAAGGGAAGTTTCCGAACACTGAAGCTTTCTTT. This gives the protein CASSKGKFPNTEAFF.

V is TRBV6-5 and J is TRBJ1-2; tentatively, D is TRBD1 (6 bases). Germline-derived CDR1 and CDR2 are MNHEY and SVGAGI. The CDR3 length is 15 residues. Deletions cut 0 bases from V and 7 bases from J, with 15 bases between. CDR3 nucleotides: TGTGCCAGCAGTTACTCGACAGGAGTGAGGCGTGGCTACACCTTC. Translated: CASSYSTGVRRGYTF.

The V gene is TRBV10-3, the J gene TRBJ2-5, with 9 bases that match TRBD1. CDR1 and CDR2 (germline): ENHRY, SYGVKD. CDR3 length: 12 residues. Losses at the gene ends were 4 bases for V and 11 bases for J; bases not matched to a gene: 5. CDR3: CAISVGTGTQYF. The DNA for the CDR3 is TGTGCCATCAGTGTTGGGACAGGGACTCAGTACTTC.

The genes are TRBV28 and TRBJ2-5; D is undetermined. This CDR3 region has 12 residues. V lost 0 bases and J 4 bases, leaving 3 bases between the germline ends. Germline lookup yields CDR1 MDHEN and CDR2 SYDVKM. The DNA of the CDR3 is TGTGCCAGCAGTTTATGGAGAGAGACCCAGTACTTC. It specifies CASSLWRETQYF. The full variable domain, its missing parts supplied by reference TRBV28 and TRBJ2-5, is DVKVTQSSRYLVKRTGEKVFLECVQDMDHENMFWYRQDPGLGLRLIYFSYDVKMKEKGDIPEGYSVSREKKERFSLILESASTNQTSMYLCASSLWRETQYFGPGTRLLVL.

DNA for the CDR3: TGCGCCAGCAGCTTGGTCCGGACCACCACAGATACGCAGTATTTT. Protein sequence: CASSLVRTTTDTQYF. V gene TRBV5-1 combines with J gene TRBJ2-3; D unclear. Between the trimmed V and J ends, which lost 0 bases and 2 bases, there was a span of 10 bases. The germline V gene has CDR1 SGHRS and CDR2 YFSETQ. The CDR3 covers 15 residues.

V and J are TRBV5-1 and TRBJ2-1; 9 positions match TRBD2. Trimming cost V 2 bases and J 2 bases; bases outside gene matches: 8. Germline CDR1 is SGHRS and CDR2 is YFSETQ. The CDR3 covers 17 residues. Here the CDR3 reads CASSFASSGNPYNEQFF. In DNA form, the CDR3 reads TGCGCCAGCAGCTTTGCGTCTAGCGGGAATCCCTACAATGAGCAGTTCTTC. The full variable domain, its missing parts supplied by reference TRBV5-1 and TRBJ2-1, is KAGVTQTPRYLIKTRGQQVTLSCSPISGHRSVSWYQQTPGQGLQFLFEYFSETQRNKGNFPGRFSGRQFSNSRSEMNVSTLELGDSALYLCASSFASSGNPYNEQFFGPGTRLTVL.

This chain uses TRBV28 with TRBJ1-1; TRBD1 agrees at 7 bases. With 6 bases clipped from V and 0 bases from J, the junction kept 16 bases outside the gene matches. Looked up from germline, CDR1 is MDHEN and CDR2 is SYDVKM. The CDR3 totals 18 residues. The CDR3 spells CASSLSIILGQLNTEAFF. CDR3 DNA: TGTGCCAGCAGCCTCAGTATTATCTTGGGACAGTTGAACACTGAAGCTTTCTTT.

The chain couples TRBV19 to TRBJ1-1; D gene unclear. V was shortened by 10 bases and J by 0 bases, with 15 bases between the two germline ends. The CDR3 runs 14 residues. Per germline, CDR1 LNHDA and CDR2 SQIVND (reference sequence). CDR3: CAIKREPLNTEAFF. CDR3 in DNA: TGTGCCATCAAGAGAGAGCCACTGAACACTGAAGCTTTCTTT.

The CDR3, as DNA: TGTGCCAGCTTTCCAAAACTCGTGAACACTGAAGCTTTCTTT. This gives the protein CASFPKLVNTEAFF. This sequence joins TRBV7-9 and TRBJ1-1; D call uncertain. V was pared by 8 bases and J by 0 bases, with 13 bases between. Germline values: CDR1 SEHNR, CDR2 FQNEAQ (reference sequence). This CDR3 spans 14 amino acids.

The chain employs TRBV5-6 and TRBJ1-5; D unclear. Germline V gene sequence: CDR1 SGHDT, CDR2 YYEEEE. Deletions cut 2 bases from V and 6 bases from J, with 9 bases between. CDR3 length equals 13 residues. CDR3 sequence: CASSFLGGQPQHF. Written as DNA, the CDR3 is TGTGCCAGCAGCTTTTTAGGAGGTCAGCCCCAGCATTTT.

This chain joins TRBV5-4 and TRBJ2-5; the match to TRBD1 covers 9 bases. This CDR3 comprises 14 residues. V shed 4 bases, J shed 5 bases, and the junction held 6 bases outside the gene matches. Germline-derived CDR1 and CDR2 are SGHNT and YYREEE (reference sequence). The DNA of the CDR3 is TGTGCCAGCAGCAGGGACAGGGTAGTCGAGACCCAGTACTTC. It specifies CASSRDRVVETQYF. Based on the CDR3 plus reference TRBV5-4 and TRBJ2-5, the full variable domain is ETGVTQSPTHLIKTRGQQVTLRCSSQSGHNTVSWYQQALGQGPQFIFQYYREEENGRGNFPPRFSGLQFPNYSSELNVNALELDDSALYLCASSRDRVVETQYFGPGTRLLVL.

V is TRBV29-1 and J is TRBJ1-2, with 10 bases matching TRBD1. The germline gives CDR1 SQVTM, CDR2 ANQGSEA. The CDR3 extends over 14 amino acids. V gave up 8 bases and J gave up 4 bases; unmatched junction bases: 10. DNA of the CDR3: TGCAGCATTAGACAGGGGGCCCAAGGCTATGGCTACACCTTC. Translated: CSIRQGAQGYGYTF.

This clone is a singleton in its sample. The CDR3 DNA sequence: TGTGCCAGCAGTCAACAAGTGGGGAACACTGAAGCTTTCTTT. Its protein is CASSQQVGNTEAFF. V gene TRBV6-5 combines with J gene TRBJ1-1; no firm D call. The CDR3 contains 14 residues. The germline V gene has CDR1 MNHEY and CDR2 SVGAGI. V was trimmed by 5 bases and J by 1 base, leaving 11 bases between them.

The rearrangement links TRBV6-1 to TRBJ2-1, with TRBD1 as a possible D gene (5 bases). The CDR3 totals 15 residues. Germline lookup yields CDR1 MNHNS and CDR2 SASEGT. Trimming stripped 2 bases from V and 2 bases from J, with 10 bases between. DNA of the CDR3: TGTGCCAGCAGTGAAAGGGCAGGGACCTACAATGAGCAGTTCTTC. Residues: CASSERAGTYNEQFF.

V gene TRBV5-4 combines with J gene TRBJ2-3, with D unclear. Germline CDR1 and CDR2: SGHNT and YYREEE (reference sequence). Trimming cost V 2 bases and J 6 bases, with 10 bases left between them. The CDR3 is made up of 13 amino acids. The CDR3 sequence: CASSFLPLDTQYF. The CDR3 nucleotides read TGTGCCAGCAGCTTTTTACCCCTGGATACGCAGTATTTT.

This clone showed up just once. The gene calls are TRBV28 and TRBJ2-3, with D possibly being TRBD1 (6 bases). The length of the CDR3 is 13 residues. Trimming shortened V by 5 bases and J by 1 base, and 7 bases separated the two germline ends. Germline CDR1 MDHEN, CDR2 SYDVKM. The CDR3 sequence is CASSPGGTDTQYF. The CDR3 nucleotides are TGTGCCAGCAGTCCAGGGGGCACAGATACGCAGTATTTT.

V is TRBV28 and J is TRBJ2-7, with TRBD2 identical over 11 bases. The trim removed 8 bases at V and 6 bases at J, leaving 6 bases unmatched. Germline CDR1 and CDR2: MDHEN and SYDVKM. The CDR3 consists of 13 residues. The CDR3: CASGTSGRGEQYF. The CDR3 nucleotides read TGTGCCAGCGGGACTAGCGGTCGGGGCGAGCAGTACTTC.

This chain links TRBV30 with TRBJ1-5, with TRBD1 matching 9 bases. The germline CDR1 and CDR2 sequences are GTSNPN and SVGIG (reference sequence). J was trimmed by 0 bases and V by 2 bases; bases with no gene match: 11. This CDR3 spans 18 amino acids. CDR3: CAWSTGQGPRYSNQPQHF. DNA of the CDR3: TGTGCCTGGAGTACCGGACAGGGGCCACGATATAGCAATCAGCCCCAGCATTTT.

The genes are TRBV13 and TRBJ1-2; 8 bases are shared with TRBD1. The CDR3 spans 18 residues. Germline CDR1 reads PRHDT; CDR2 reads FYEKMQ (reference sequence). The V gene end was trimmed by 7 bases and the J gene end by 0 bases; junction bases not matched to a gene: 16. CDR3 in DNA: TGTGCCAGCACCGAATTAGCGTTAACAGGGGGACCTAACTATGGCTACACCTTC. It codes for CASTELALTGGPNYGYTF. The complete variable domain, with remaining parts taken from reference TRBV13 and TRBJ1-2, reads AAGVIQSPRHLIKEKRETATLKCYPIPRHDTVYWYQQGPGQDPQFLISFYEKMQSDKGSIPDRFSAQQFSDYHSELNMSSLELGDSALYFCASTELALTGGPNYGYTFGSGTRLTVV.

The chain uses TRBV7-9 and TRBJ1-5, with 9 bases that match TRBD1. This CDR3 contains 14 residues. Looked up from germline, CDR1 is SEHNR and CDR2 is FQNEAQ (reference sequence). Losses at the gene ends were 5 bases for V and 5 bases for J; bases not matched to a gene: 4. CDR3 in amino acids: CASSRGQGYQPQHF. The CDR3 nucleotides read TGTGCCAGCAGCCGGGGACAGGGCTATCAGCCCCAGCATTTT.

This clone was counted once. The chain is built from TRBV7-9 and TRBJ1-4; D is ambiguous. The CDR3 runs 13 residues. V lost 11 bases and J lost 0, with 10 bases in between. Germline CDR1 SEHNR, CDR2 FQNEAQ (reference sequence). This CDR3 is CAYERATNEKLFF. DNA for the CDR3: TGTGCCTACGAGAGGGCAACTAATGAAAAACTGTTTTTT.